Listed below are T cell receptor beta chains from one sample, sequenced in a study of breast tumors, draining lymph nodes, adjacent tissues. MiXCR was run by TCRdb on the multiplex PCR reads, yielding one entry per CDR3 protein. This table has approximately 21,000 distinct CDR3 sequences, about 38% appearing once. The sequencing input was breast tumor tissue. The receptor source for this set is a female donor with breast cancer. Some clones in this sample may be carry-over from other donors' samples. CDR3s include the opening cysteine and the closing phenylalanine or tryptophan. D genes are given only for firm matches. Rows give clone size only sometimes, using once, few, many, or a class for an expanded clone.

clone_size,j_call,d_call,v_call,cdr3_nt,cdr3_aa
.,TRBJ2-5,.,TRBV7-2,TGTGCCAGCAGGAGAGGGGGTGGGTTTTTGGAGACCCAGCACTTC,CASRRGGGFLETQHF
.,TRBJ2-1,TRBD1,TRBV20-1,TGCAGTGCTGCTCAGGGGGCGGGATACAATGAGCAGTTCTTC,CSAAQGAGYNEQFF
.,TRBJ1-2,TRBD1,TRBV5-8,TGTGCCAGCAGCTTTTCCCAGGGGGCCGAGCATGGCTACACCTTC,CASSFSQGAEHGYTF
many,TRBJ2-2,.,TRBV29-1,TGCAGCGTTGCCTTCAGTCGTGGGAACACCGGGGAGCTGTTTTTT,CSVAFSRGNTGELFF
.,TRBJ1-4,TRBD1,TRBV10-3,TGTGCCATCGGGACAGGGGTGGGGGAAAAACTGTTTTTT,CAIGTGVGEKLFF
many,TRBJ2-3,.,TRBV7-9,TGTGCCAGCAGACCCCCGGTAGCAGATACGCAGTATTTT,CASRPPVADTQYF
.,TRBJ2-3,.,TRBV29-1,TGCAGCGTTTTGTCGGATACGCAGTATTTT,CSVLSDTQYF
many,TRBJ2-7,TRBD2,TRBV10-1,TGCGCCAGCTCCGGCGCTAGCGGACCCTACGAGCAGTACTTC,CASSGASGPYEQYF
.,TRBJ2-7,.,TRBV29-1,TGCAGCGCCCTACAGAACAGGGCCTACGAGCAGTACTTC,CSALQNRAYEQYF
.,TRBJ2-1,.,TRBV12-3/TRBV12-4,TGTGCCAGCAGTGATTGGAGGGGGGCCGTGGAGCAGTTCTTC,CASSDWRGAVEQFF
.,TRBJ2-3,TRBD1,TRBV14,TGTGCCAGCAGCCAAGACTACAGGGGGCGCGGGGATACGCAGTATTTT,CASSQDYRGRGDTQYF
once,TRBJ2-2,.,TRBV5-1,TGCGCCAGCAGACCGGACAGTACCGGGGAGCTGTTTTTT,CASRPDSTGELFF
many,TRBJ1-2,TRBD1,TRBV4-1,TGCGCCAGCAGCCACAGACGAGGACAGGGCGCCTATGGCTACACCTTC,CASSHRRGQGAYGYTF
.,TRBJ1-3,.,TRBV2,TGTGCCAGCAGCTGGGCTGGAAACACCATATATTTT,CASSWAGNTIYF
many,TRBJ2-1,.,TRBV30,TGTGCCTGGAATACGGGAGTAACCTACAATGAGCAGTTCTTC,CAWNTGVTYNEQFF
.,TRBJ1-3,.,TRBV6-1,TGTGCCAGCAGTGAAATGCCGTTAGGAACGACTGGAAACACCATATATTTT,CASSEMPLGTTGNTIYF
many,TRBJ2-7,.,TRBV11-2,TGTGCCAGCAGCTTAGGGACCAACCCCGGGCAGTACTTC,CASSLGTNPGQYF
.,TRBJ1-1,.,TRBV10-3,TGTGCCATCCGAGGCGGAGCCACTGAAGCTTTCTTT,CAIRGGATEAFF
many,TRBJ2-1,.,TRBV19,TGTGCCAGTAGTCACAACTCCGGGACTGCTTACAATGAGCAGTTCTTC,CASSHNSGTAYNEQFF
.,TRBJ2-3,TRBD2,TRBV7-8,TGTGCCAGCAGCCACCAGCGGGGGGGCCGAGATACGCAGTATTTT,CASSHQRGGRDTQYF
.,TRBJ2-7,TRBD1,TRBV14,TGTGCCAGCAGCCACGGGACAGGGGGCGACGAGCAGTACTTC,CASSHGTGGDEQYF
once,TRBJ2-2,.,TRBV12-3/TRBV12-4,TGTGCTAGCAGCTCACTAGAGGAGCTGTTTTTT,CASSSLEELFF
.,TRBJ2-2,.,TRBV19,TGTGCCAGTAGTATAGCCAGGGGGAACACCGGGGAGCTGTTTTTT,CASSIARGNTGELFF
few,TRBJ2-4,.,TRBV12-3/TRBV12-4,TGTGCCAGCAGTTTAGCAGGAATAGCCAAAAACATTCAGTACTTC,CASSLAGIAKNIQYF
few,TRBJ2-7,.,TRBV11-2,TGTGCCAGCAGCTTAGGGGACGGTCCCTACGAGCAGTACTTC,CASSLGDGPYEQYF
.,TRBJ1-5,.,TRBV12-3/TRBV12-4,TGTGCCAGCAGTTTAGCGGGTCTGCCCCAGCATTTT,CASSLAGLPQHF
many,TRBJ1-2,.,TRBV5-1,TGCGCCAGCAGCCCTCCGGGACCCTATGGCTACACCTTC,CASSPPGPYGYTF
.,TRBJ2-3,.,TRBV12-3/TRBV12-4,TGTGCCATCAGCCCCCGTTCCAACACAGATACGCAGTATTTT,CAISPRSNTDTQYF
many,TRBJ2-2,.,TRBV19,TGTGCCAGTAGTATCCTGGGCCTGGACACCGGGGAGCTGTTTTTT,CASSILGLDTGELFF
many,TRBJ2-3,TRBD1,TRBV20-1,TGCAGTGCTTCAGGGACAGAAATTAGCACAGATACGCAGTATTTT,CSASGTEISTDTQYF
many,TRBJ2-2,TRBD2,TRBV2,TGTGCCAGCAGTCTCACTAGCGGGAGGACCCAAACTTCAACCGGGGAGCTGTTTTTT,CASSLTSGRTQTSTGELFF
many,TRBJ2-7,.,TRBV5-1,TGCGCCAGCAGCTTTAGGGCCACCCCATTCTACGAGCAGTACTTC,CASSFRATPFYEQYF
few,TRBJ2-1,TRBD2,TRBV6-6,TGTGCCAGCCTCCGGGGGGGGAATGAGCAGTTCTTC,CASLRGGNEQFF
.,TRBJ2-3,.,TRBV3-1,TGTGCCAGCAGCCAACGGACTGGGAGCTCGGATACGCAGTATTTT,CASSQRTGSSDTQYF
medium-sized,TRBJ2-3,.,TRBV7-6,TGTGCCAGCAGCTTAGCGTTGGGGAATACGCAGTATTTT,CASSLALGNTQYF
.,TRBJ2-7,.,TRBV5-4,TGTGCCAGCAGCTTAGGGGTGTGGGAATACGAGCAGTACTTC,CASSLGVWEYEQYF
.,TRBJ1-1,.,TRBV11-2,TGTGCCAGCAGCTTATCAAGGGCCGGCTCCACTGAAGCTTTCTTT,CASSLSRAGSTEAFF
many,TRBJ1-4,TRBD1,TRBV12-3/TRBV12-4,TGTGCCAGCAGTTTAGGGACAGGGGCTGGGGAAAAACTGTTTTTT,CASSLGTGAGEKLFF
large,TRBJ2-5,.,TRBV7-3,TGTGCCAGCAGCGACCAGGGGCAAGAGACCCAGTACTTC,CASSDQGQETQYF
.,TRBJ2-7,TRBD2,TRBV20-1,TGCAGTGCTAGAGAGGGGGGGTCCTACGAGCAGTACTTC,CSAREGGSYEQYF
many,TRBJ2-5,TRBD1,TRBV5-1,TGCGCCAGCAGCTCAGGACAGGGGGCTGGAGAGACCCAGTACTTC,CASSSGQGAGETQYF
.,TRBJ2-5,TRBD2,TRBV5-1,TGCGCCAGCAGCTCCCGAGTGCCAAGCGGGAGGAGGGAGGAGACCCAGTACTTC,CASSSRVPSGRREETQYF
.,TRBJ2-1,.,TRBV7-9,TGTGCCAGCAGGTCCGGGTGGGGACCTGTCAACGGTAATGAGCAGTTCTTC,CASRSGWGPVNGNEQFF
.,TRBJ2-5,.,TRBV12-3/TRBV12-4,TGTGCCAGCAGTTCCTCAGGGTGGGGAGAGACCCAGTACTTC,CASSSSGWGETQYF
medium-sized,TRBJ2-7,.,TRBV5-1,TGCGCCAGCAGCTCTGGGCCGCAAGGGATCACGAGGGAGCAGTACTTC,CASSSGPQGITREQYF
.,TRBJ1-2,.,TRBV28,TGTGCCAGCAGTTTTTTAGAGGGAGGGTATGGCTACACCTTC,CASSFLEGGYGYTF
many,TRBJ1-2,.,TRBV7-2,TGTGCCAGCAACCCGAATAGGGCCCTCTATGGCTACACCTTC,CASNPNRALYGYTF
many,TRBJ2-1,.,TRBV4-3,TGCGCCAGCAGCCAGGGATCCCCGGGCCTTGGGAATGAGCAGTTCTTC,CASSQGSPGLGNEQFF
.,TRBJ1-2,.,TRBV20-1,TGCAGTGCTAGTGGTTCCGGGGGCTATGCCTACACCTTC,CSASGSGGYAYTF
many,TRBJ2-6,TRBD1,TRBV30,TGTGCCTGGGGGCATTACAGGGGGTCCGGGGCCAACGTCCTGACTTTC,CAWGHYRGSGANVLTF
.,TRBJ2-1,.,TRBV4-2,TGTGCCAGCAGCCAAGATTTTCTCAACCTGGGCGAGCAGTTCTTC,CASSQDFLNLGEQFF
many,TRBJ2-5,.,TRBV5-1,TGCGCCAGCAGCTTGGCAAGGGGAGTGGACACCCAGTACTTC,CASSLARGVDTQYF
.,TRBJ1-2,TRBD1,TRBV29-1,TGCAGCGTTGGACAGGGGAGTAACTATGGCTACACCTTC,CSVGQGSNYGYTF